This T cell receptor (beta chain) was sequenced for a study of blood T cell repertoires in COVID-19. About the study: Acute and convalescent COVID-19 specimens originated in the United States, Italy and Spain. From T cells, B-cell-depleted T cells, or PBMCs came the material, which was cDNA or gDNA.

The CDR3 is 15 residues long. Germline values: CDR1 LGHNA, CDR2 YNFKEQ. With 4 bases clipped from V and 0 bases from J, the junction kept 3 bases outside the gene matches. Authors' processing steps: Reference gene primer amplification yielded estimated nucleated cell counts. Profiling relied on immunoSEQ multiplex PCR, and the TCRdb table lists in-frame clones only, not all of them. V and J calls and clone size are copied from that table; D and trimming were computed from the DNA. The sample carries under 250,000 clones, more than 70% recorded once. This sequence was found in a man between 40 and 49 years old with active or convalescent COVID-19. The V call is TRBV4-2, the J call TRBJ2-1; the match to TRBD1 covers 7 bases. The sequenced sample was peripheral blood. CDR3 residues: CASSPGTASYNEQFF. CDR3 nucleotide sequence: TGTGCCAGCAGCCCCGGGACAGCCTCCTACAATGAGCAGTTCTTC.